The clone carrying this TCR beta chain has more than one count but fewer than ten. Its antigen is currently unknown. The sample belongs to a study of T-cell reconstitution after alpha-beta-depleted transplantation in children. Findings and caveats of the study: Alpha-beta T cells present about two months after transplant were reported to originate from several hundred expanded graft clones.

CDR1 is DFQATT and CDR2 is SNEGSKA in the germline V gene (reference sequence). This CDR3 has 14 amino acids. V was shortened by 1 base and J by 4 bases, with 11 bases between the two germline ends. Preparation of the TCRbeta library was carried out with unique molecular identifiers. MiXCR, run by TCRdb on the PCR reads, gives a single entry per CDR3 protein. The sample lists about 980,000 distinct CDR3 sequences; around 30% were seen once. J is TRBJ1-3 and V is TRBV20-1; D call uncertain. The clonotype comes from a boy in the first two years of life who had a stem cell transplant for SCID, so the T cells may come from the graft donor. The input for sequencing was PBMCs, mostly from graft donor cells, taken 360 days after TCRalphabeta/CD19-depleted stem cell transplant. CDR3 in amino acids: CSARAGSRGNTIYF. The CDR3 DNA reads as TGCAGTGCTAGAGCAGGAAGTCGAGGAAACACCATATATTTT.